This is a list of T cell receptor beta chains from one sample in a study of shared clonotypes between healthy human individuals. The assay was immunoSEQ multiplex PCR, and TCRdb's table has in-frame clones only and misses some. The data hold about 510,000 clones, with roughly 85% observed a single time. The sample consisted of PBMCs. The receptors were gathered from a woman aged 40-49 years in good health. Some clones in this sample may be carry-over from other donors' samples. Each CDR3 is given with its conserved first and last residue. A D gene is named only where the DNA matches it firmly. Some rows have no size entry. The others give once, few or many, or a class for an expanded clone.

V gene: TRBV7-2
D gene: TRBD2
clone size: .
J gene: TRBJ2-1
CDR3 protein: CASSTGTSGTYNEQFF
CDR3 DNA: TGTGCCAGCAGCACCGGGACTAGCGGGACATACAATGAGCAGTTCTTC

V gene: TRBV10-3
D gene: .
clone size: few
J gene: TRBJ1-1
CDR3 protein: CAISETRRGNTEAFF
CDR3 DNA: TGTGCCATCAGTGAGACACGCAGAGGGAACACTGAAGCTTTCTTT

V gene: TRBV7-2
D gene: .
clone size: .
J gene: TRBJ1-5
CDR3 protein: CASGRDATNQPQHF
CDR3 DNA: TGTGCCAGCGGACGGGACGCCACCAATCAGCCCCAGCATTTT

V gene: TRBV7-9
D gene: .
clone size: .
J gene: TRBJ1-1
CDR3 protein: CASSLVWQNTEAFF
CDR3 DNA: TGTGCCAGCAGCTTAGTTTGGCAGAACACTGAAGCTTTCTTT

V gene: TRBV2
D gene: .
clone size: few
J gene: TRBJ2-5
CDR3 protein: CASSELTNQETQYF
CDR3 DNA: TGTGCCAGCAGTGAATTGACTAACCAAGAGACCCAGTACTTC

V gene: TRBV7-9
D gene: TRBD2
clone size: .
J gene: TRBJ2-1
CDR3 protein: CASSPYGTSGYNEQFF
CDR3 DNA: TGTGCCAGCAGCCCCTACGGGACTAGCGGTTACAATGAGCAGTTCTTC

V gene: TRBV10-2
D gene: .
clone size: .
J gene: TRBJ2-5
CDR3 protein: CASSHTGVHATQYF
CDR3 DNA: TGCGCCAGCAGTCACACAGGTGTCCATGCGACCCAGTACTTC

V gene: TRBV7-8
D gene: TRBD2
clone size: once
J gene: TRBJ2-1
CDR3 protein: CASSSPGLAGNNEQFF
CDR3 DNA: TGTGCCAGCAGCTCTCCGGGACTAGCGGGAAACAATGAGCAGTTCTTC

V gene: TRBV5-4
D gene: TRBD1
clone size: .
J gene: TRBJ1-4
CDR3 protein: CASSFGTENEKLFF
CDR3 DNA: TGTGCCAGCAGCTTCGGGACAGAAAATGAAAAACTGTTTTTT

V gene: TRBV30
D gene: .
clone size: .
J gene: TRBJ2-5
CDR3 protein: CAWSVNGGLETQYF
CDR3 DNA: TGTGCCTGGAGTGTAAACGGGGGGCTAGAGACCCAGTACTTC

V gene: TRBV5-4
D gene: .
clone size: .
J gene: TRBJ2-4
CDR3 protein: CASSLDQGTKNIQYF
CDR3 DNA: TGTGCCAGCAGCTTGGACCAGGGCACCAAAAACATTCAGTACTTC

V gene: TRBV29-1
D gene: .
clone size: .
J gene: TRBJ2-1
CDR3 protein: CSVEGVGSYNEQFF
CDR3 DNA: TGCAGCGTTGAGGGGGTCGGCTCCTACAATGAGCAGTTCTTC

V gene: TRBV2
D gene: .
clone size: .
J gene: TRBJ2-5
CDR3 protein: CASSDPAGGETQYF
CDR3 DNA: TGTGCCAGCAGTGATCCGGCAGGAGGGGAGACCCAGTACTTC

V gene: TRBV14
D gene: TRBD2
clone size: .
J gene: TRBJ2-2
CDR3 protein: CASSPELPLAAGELFF
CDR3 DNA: TGTGCCAGCAGCCCGGAGCTCCCACTAGCGGCCGGGGAGCTGTTTTTT